This T cell receptor beta chain was identified during a study of Tregs in tolerant kidney transplant recipients. As for the study in general: CD4+CD25+CD127- cells came from approximately three-day belatacept mixed lymphocyte reactions, some with approximately five-day graft donor restimulation. Sorting used antibodies to exclude donor cells. Study findings and constraints: This study did not directly address biological reproducibility.

As concerns this clone: What it binds is unknown.

TCRdb keeps only in-frame clones here, not all; method: immunoSEQ multiplex PCR. The profile covers 15,000 to 20,000 clones, with approximately 61% appearing a single time and 3% to 3.5% taken by the ten largest. Between the trimmed V and J ends, which lost 2 bases and 2 bases, there was a span of 12 bases. Germline-derived CDR1 and CDR2 are LNHDA and SQIVND (reference sequence). This CDR3 contains 15 residues. This TCR derives from a human donor in good health. Specimen: Tregs from blood cultured with allogeneic cells. This sequence joins TRBV19 and TRBJ2-5; maybe TRBD1 (6 bases). In DNA form, the CDR3 reads TGTGCCAGTAGTATAACTGGTACAGGGCAAGAGACCCAGTACTTC. Residues: CASSITGTGQETQYF.